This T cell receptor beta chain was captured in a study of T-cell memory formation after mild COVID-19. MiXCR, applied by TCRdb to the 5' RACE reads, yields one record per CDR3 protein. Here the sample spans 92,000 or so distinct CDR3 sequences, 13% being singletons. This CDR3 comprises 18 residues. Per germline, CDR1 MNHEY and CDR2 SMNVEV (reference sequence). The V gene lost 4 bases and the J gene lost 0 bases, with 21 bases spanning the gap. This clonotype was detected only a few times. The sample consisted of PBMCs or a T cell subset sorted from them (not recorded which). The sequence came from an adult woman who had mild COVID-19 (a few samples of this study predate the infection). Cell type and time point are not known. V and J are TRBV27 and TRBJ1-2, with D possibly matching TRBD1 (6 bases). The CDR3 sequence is CASSSGRARQDPNYGYTF. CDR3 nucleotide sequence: TGTGCCAGCAGTTCTGGACGAGCTCGACAGGACCCTAACTATGGCTACACCTTC.